The 23 T cell receptor beta chains presented below share a single source sample, sequenced in a study of cytomegalovirus exposure and HLA in healthy donors. Primers included in the PCR were 60 Vbeta and 13 Jbeta primers. Here immunoSEQ multiplex PCR was the method, and the copy in TCRdb shows in-frame clones only, minus some. The sample lists 150,000 to 190,000 clones, roughly 80% seen once, with roughly 1.4% in the top ten. Sequenced: PBMCs. These receptors all stem from a young man in good health and CMV-seronegative.

J is TRBJ2-7 and V is TRBV2; D may be TRBD1 (5 bases). CDR3 length: 12 residues. CDR1 and CDR2 (germline): SNHLY, FYNNEI. Trimming removed 8 bases at V and 2 bases at J, with 10 bases between. The DNA for the CDR3 is TGTGCCAGCGGGGCCGGACCCTACGAGCAGTACTTC. It specifies CASGAGPYEQYF.

This clone has only one observation. An end of the junction does not agree with germline; a read error may underlie this. The chain recombines TRBV6-1 with TRBJ2-7, with D perhaps matching TRBD1 (5 bases). This CDR3 has 14 amino acids. CDR1 and CDR2 from the germline V gene are MNHNS and SASEGT. The CDR3 bases are TGTGCCAGCACTGAATGGGGCGACGGCTACGAGCAGTACTTC. This codes for CASTEWGDGYEQYF.

This chain uses TRBV4-1 with TRBJ1-6, with a weak D call TRBD1 (6 bases). This CDR3 has 16 residues. Per germline, CDR1 MGHRA and CDR2 YSYEKL. Trimming pared 1 base from V and 6 bases from J, leaving 13 bases between. The chain's CDR3 is CASSQAWARGNSPLHF. For the CDR3, the DNA is TGCGCCAGCAGCCAAGCGTGGGCCAGGGGTAATTCACCCCTCCACTTT.

This sequence joins TRBV6-1 and TRBJ1-5, with D perhaps matching TRBD1 (5 bases). V was pared by 2 bases and J by 4 bases, with 27 bases between. CDR1 and CDR2 from the germline V gene are MNHNS and SASEGT. This CDR3 spans 20 amino acids. This CDR3 reads CASSESRGGMGGFGNQPQHF. The DNA of the CDR3 is TGTGCCAGCAGTGAATCCCGTGGAGGTATGGGGGGTTTTGGTAATCAGCCCCAGCATTTT.

The chain has TRBV11-3 and TRBJ2-2; TRBD1 aligns across 8 bases. Germline CDR1 SGHNT, CDR2 YENEEA. The CDR3 extends over 17 amino acids. V lost 3 bases and J lost 3; bases outside the gene matches: 9. The CDR3 sequence: CASSLSWGQVDTGELFF. CDR3 in DNA: TGTGCCAGCAGCTTGTCCTGGGGACAGGTCGACACCGGGGAGCTGTTTTTT.

This chain connects TRBV18 to TRBJ2-1; 15 bases are a match to TRBD2. Germline V CDR1 and CDR2: KGHSH, LQKENI. The CDR3 contains 20 residues. The J segment lost 0 bases and the V segment lost 3 bases, leaving 9 bases of the junction unmatched. The CDR3 DNA reads TGTGCCAGCTCACCGCAGGGACTAGCGGGAGGCCACTACTCCTACAATGAGCAGTTCTTC. The encoded protein is CASSPQGLAGGHYSYNEQFF.

This chain links TRBV29-1 with TRBJ1-1; D uncertain. Trimming left V 3 bases short and J 2 bases short, with 10 bases between. This CDR3 region has 13 residues. CDR1 and CDR2 from the germline V gene are SQVTM and ANQGSEA. DNA for the CDR3: TGCAGCGTTGAGCCAGGCCTCAACACTGAAGCTTTCTTT. Translation gives CSVEPGLNTEAFF.

This clone has only a few counts. V and J are TRBV2 and TRBJ2-5, with 7 positions matching TRBD2. The V gene's germline CDR1 is SNHLY and CDR2 FYNNEI. The CDR3 length is 13 residues. With 1 base clipped from V and 5 bases from J, the junction kept 1 base outside the gene matches. CDR3 protein: CASSEVRGETQYF. As DNA, the CDR3 is TGTGCCAGCAGTGAAGTGCGGGGGGAGACCCAGTACTTC.

The chain couples TRBV5-1 to TRBJ2-2; 7 positions agree with TRBD1. The CDR3 loop spans 15 amino acids. V gave up 4 bases and J gave up 2 bases; unmatched junction bases: 5. Germline values: CDR1 SGHRS, CDR2 YFSETQ. This chain's CDR3 is CASSQGQVNTGELFF. The CDR3 DNA sequence: TGCGCCAGCAGCCAAGGACAGGTCAACACCGGGGAGCTGTTTTTT.

V is TRBV19 and J is TRBJ2-2; possible D gene TRBD1, 6 bases. The CDR3 is made up of 15 amino acids. V gave up 7 bases and J gave up 3 bases, with 15 bases separating them. Per germline, CDR1 LNHDA and CDR2 SQIVND (reference sequence). For the CDR3, the DNA is TGTGCCAGTAACTCGGCAGGGGTAGACACCGGGGAGCTGTTTTTT. This encodes CASNSAGVDTGELFF.

The chain uses TRBV12-5 and TRBJ1-2; weak D call: TRBD1 (5 bases). There are 16 residues in the CDR3. Trimming removed 2 bases at V and 1 base at J, with 14 bases between. Germline V gene data show CDR1 as LGHNT and CDR2 as FRNRAP. CDR3 nucleotides: TGTGCTAGTGGTTTGCCACGTCGGGGGATTAACTATGGCTACACCTTC. This sequence encodes CASGLPRRGINYGYTF.

V and J are TRBV5-1 and TRBJ2-7; D is possibly TRBD2 (5 bases). V gave up 0 bases and J gave up 0 bases, with 7 bases separating them. Germline V gene data show CDR1 as SGHRS and CDR2 as YFSETQ. The length of the CDR3 is 14 residues. The CDR3 nucleotides are TGCGCCAGCAGCTTGGGTCGGGGCTCCTACGAGCAGTACTTC. Amino acid sequence: CASSLGRGSYEQYF.

The chain has TRBV6-1 and TRBJ1-6; 9 bases match TRBD1. This CDR3 is 15 amino acids long. Germline V gives CDR1 MNHNS, CDR2 SASEGT. V dropped 6 bases and J dropped 5; count of bases not matched to a gene: 5. The CDR3 nucleotides read TGTGCCAGCAGGCAAGGACAGGGGCATAATTCACCCCTCCACTTT. Translated: CASRQGQGHNSPLHF.

The chain recombines TRBV28 with TRBJ1-2, with D possibly matching TRBD1 (5 bases). Trimming removed 4 bases from V and 3 bases from J, with 9 bases in between. This CDR3 region has 13 residues. Looked up from germline, CDR1 is MDHEN and CDR2 is SYDVKM. The CDR3 protein is CASSSGPYYGYTF. The CDR3 DNA is TGTGCCAGCAGTTCAGGGCCTTACTATGGCTACACCTTC.

J is TRBJ1-5 and V is TRBV10-3, with D possibly being TRBD1 (5 bases). The V end was cut by 3 bases, the J end by 2 bases, with 14 bases between. Germline CDR1 and CDR2: ENHRY and SYGVKD. This CDR3 is built from 16 residues. The CDR3: CAISDRGREGNQPQHF. The CDR3 coding sequence is TGTGCCATCAGTGACCGTGGCAGGGAGGGCAATCAGCCCCAGCATTTT.

The chain links TRBV5-1 to TRBJ2-5; 7 positions agree with TRBD1. J gave up 2 bases and V 0 bases, and 7 bases lay outside the gene matches. The germline gives CDR1 SGHRS, CDR2 YFSETQ. The CDR3 covers 16 residues. The CDR3 loop reads CASSLEPNRGQETQYF. DNA for the CDR3: TGCGCCAGCAGCTTGGAACCTAACAGGGGACAAGAGACCCAGTACTTC. The full variable domain, in which reference TRBV5-1 and TRBJ2-5 provide the parts outside the CDR3, is KAGVTQTPRYLIKTRGQQVTLSCSPISGHRSVSWYQQTPGQGLQFLFEYFSETQRNKGNFPGRFSGRQFSNSRSEMNVSTLELGDSALYLCASSLEPNRGQETQYFGPGTRLLVL.

The chain uses TRBV7-8 and TRBJ1-2; no firm D call. CDR3 length: 14 amino acids. In germline, CDR1 is SGHVS, CDR2 FQNEAQ. Trimming took off 1 base at V and 8 bases at J, with 14 bases between the two ends. The chain's CDR3 is CASSLVGRPSGYTF. In nucleotides, the CDR3 is TGTGCCAGCAGCTTAGTCGGCAGGCCCTCGGGCTACACCTTC. Full variable domain (outside the CDR3, taken from reference TRBV7-8 and TRBJ1-2): GAGVSQSPRYKVAKRGQDVALRCDPISGHVSLFWYQQALGQGPEFLTYFQNEAQLDKSGLPSDRFFAERPEGSVSTLKIQRTQQEDSAVYLCASSLVGRPSGYTFGSGTRLTVV.

The J gene is TRBJ1-5, the V gene TRBV2; the match to TRBD1 covers 10 bases. Germline V lookup: CDR1 SNHLY, CDR2 FYNNEI. V was clipped by 5 bases and J by 2 bases; unmatched bases: 18. This CDR3 comprises 20 residues. In DNA form, the CDR3 reads TGTGCCAGCAGTCCTACATTGGACAGGGGGTATTTTTCGGGCAATCAGCCCCAGCATTTT. Translated, it gives CASSPTLDRGYFSGNQPQHF.

V and J are TRBV6-1 and TRBJ1-1; D is perhaps TRBD1 (5 bases). V dropped 4 bases and J dropped 8 bases, with 11 bases sitting between them. Germline V lookup: CDR1 MNHNS, CDR2 SASEGT. This CDR3 spans 12 amino acids. For the CDR3, the DNA is TGTGCCAGCAGTGGGGGGAGGAGGGAAGCTTTCTTT. This encodes CASSGGRREAFF.

The chain is built from TRBV9 and TRBJ2-2; 11 bases map to TRBD2. The CDR3 sequence is 19 residues long. Germline CDR1 is SGDLS and CDR2 is YYNGEE. After removal of 1 base from V and 4 bases from J, the junction contained 12 bases not matched to a gene. The CDR3 nucleotides are TGTGCCAGCAGCGTAACCACCTTTAGCGGGAGGGGAGGCACCGGGGAGCTGTTTTTT. Translating gives CASSVTTFSGRGGTGELFF.

This clone has only one observation. This rearrangement joins TRBV30 to TRBJ1-3, with 7 bases that match TRBD1. CDR1 GTSNPN and CDR2 SVGIG come from the germline V gene (reference sequence). The CDR3 has 15 residues. The J segment lost 2 bases and the V segment lost 3 bases, leaving 7 bases of the junction unmatched. This chain's CDR3 is CAWRPTGATGNTIYF. The CDR3 coding sequence is TGTGCCTGGAGGCCCACAGGGGCCACTGGAAACACCATATATTTT.

The chain links TRBV4-1 to TRBJ2-5; 11 bases line up with TRBD1. CDR3 length: 16 residues. Germline lookup yields CDR1 MGHRA and CDR2 YSYEKL. Trimming cost V 0 bases and J 6 bases; bases outside gene matches: 6. CDR3 sequence: CASSQDQGTGGKTQYF. The CDR3 nucleotides read TGCGCCAGCAGCCAAGATCAGGGGACAGGGGGAAAGACCCAGTACTTC.

The chain employs TRBV9 and TRBJ2-2; D perhaps matches TRBD2 (6 bases). CDR3 size: 16 residues. V was clipped by 4 bases and J by 2 bases, with 15 bases between them. CDR1 is SGDLS, CDR2 YYNGEE, per germline. The CDR3 here is CASSPLGGPNTGELFF. Here the CDR3 DNA reads TGTGCCAGCAGCCCACTGGGGGGACCCAACACCGGGGAGCTGTTTTTT.